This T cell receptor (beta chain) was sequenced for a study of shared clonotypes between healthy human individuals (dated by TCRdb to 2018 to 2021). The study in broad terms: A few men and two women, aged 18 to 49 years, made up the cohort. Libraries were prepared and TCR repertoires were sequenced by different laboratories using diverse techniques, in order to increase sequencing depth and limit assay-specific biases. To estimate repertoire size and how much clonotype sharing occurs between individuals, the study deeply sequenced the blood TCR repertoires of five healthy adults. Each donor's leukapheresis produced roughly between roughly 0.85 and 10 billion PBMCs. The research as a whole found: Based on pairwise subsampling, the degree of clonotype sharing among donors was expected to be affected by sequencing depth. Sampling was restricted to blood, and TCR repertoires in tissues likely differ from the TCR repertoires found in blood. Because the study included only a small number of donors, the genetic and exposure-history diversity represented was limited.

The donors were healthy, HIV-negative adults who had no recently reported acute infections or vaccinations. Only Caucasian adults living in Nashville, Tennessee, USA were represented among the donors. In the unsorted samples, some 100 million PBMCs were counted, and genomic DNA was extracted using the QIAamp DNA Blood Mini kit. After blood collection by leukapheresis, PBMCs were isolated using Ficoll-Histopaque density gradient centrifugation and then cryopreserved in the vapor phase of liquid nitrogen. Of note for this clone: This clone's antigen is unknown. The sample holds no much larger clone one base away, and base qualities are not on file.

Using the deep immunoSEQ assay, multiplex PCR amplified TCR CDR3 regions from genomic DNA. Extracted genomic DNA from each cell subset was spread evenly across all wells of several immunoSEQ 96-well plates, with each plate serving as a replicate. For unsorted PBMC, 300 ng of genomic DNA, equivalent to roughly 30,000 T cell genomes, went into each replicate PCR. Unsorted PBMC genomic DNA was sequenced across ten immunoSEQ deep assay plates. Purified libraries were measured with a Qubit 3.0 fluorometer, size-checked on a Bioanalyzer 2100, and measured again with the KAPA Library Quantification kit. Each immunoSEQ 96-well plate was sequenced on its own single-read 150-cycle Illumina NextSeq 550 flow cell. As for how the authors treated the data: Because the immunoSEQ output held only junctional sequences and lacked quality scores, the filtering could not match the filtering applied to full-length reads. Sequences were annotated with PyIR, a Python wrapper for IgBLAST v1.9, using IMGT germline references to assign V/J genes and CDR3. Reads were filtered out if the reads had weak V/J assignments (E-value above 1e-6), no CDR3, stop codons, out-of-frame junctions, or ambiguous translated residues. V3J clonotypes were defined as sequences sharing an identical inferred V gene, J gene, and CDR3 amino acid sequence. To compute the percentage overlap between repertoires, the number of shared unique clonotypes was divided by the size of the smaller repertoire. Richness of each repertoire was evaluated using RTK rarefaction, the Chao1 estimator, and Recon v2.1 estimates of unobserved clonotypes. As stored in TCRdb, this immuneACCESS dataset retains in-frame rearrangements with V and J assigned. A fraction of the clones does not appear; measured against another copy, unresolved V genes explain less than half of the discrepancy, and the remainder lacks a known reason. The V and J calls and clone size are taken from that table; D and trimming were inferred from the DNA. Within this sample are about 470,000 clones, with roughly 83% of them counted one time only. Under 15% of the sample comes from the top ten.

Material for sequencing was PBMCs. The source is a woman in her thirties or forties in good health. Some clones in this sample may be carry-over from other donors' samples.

The DNA sequence is TGTGCCAGCAGCTTGCTAGGGAGTAGTACAGATACGCAGTATTTT. This yields the protein CASSLLGSSTDTQYF. The V gene is TRBV5-6 and the J gene is TRBJ2-3, and possibly TRBD2, on 5 matching bases. V loses 1 base of germline sequence and J loses 3 bases, and the interval between the two ends is 12 bases. The CDR3 spans 15 residues, from the cysteine through the phenylalanine. CDR3 DNA only is kept here, 45 bases in frame from base 1. According to the germline V gene, CDR1 reads SGHDT and CDR2 reads YYEEEE.